One T cell receptor beta chain is described in this entry. In the original analysis: Using reference gene primer amplification, nucleated cell counts were estimated. Data came from immunoSEQ multiplex PCR; TCRdb stores just in-frame clones and leaves some out. V, J and clone size are taken as reported in that table, and D and trimming were inferred from the DNA itself. The data hold some 290,000 clones, with 81% observed a single time. The CDR3 consists of 15 residues. V lost 3 bases and J lost 0, with 9 bases in between. The germline gives CDR1 ENHRY, CDR2 SYGVKD. The sample comes from a study of blood T cell repertoires in COVID-19. Study as a whole: Both acute and convalescent COVID-19 samples were obtained from the United States, Italy and Spain. The cDNA or gDNA used as material had been derived from T cells, B-cell-depleted T cells, or PBMCs.

The specimen was peripheral blood. This clonotype was obtained from a woman aged 55-69 years with active or convalescent COVID-19. J is TRBJ1-3 and V is TRBV10-3, with D possibly being TRBD1 (5 bases). CDR3 in amino acids: CAISDRAYSGNTIYF. The CDR3 DNA follows: TGTGCCATCAGTGACAGGGCTTACTCTGGAAACACCATATATTTT.